This T cell receptor beta chain is drawn from a study of T-cell reconstitution after alpha-beta-depleted transplantation in children. Study-wide results and limits: Newly produced T cells mostly accounted for T-cell counts and diversity one year post-transplant.

This clonotype has at least ten counts. What it binds is not known. V lost 4 bases to trimming and J lost 3 bases, with 13 bases between them. The germline gives CDR1 LGHDT, CDR2 YNNKEL (reference sequence). The CDR3 is 14 amino acids. Preparation of the TCRbeta library used unique molecular identifiers. TCRdb passed the PCR reads through MiXCR, listing each CDR3 protein once. Of roughly 200,000 distinct CDR3 sequences in the sample, approximately 10% were seen once. V is TRBV3-1 and J is TRBJ2-7, with D perhaps TRBD1 (6 bases). The source material was PBMCs, sampled before TCRalphabeta/CD19-depleted stem cell transplant. The receptor was derived from a child under two years old with acute myeloid leukemia, due to receive a stem cell transplant. CDR3 protein: CASSRWDTNYEQYF. The CDR3 nucleotides read TGTGCCAGCAGCCGTTGGGACACCAACTACGAGCAGTACTTC.